What follows are 28 T cell receptor beta chains derived from one specimen sequenced in a study of blood T cells in healthy people across ages. It was with a sample-barcoded 5' primer and a J-beta primer mix that a second PCR of about 7 to 12 cycles was run. TCRdb independently ran MiXCR on the 5' RACE reads; one entry per CDR3 protein. The sample includes around 900,000 distinct CDR3 sequences, roughly 51% of them seen just once. Material: blood. The receptors were gathered from a woman aged 55-69 years in good health.

This clonotype has just a few counts. This sequence joins TRBV4-1 and TRBJ2-5; 14 bases line up with TRBD2. V lost 4 bases, J lost 5 bases, and 6 bases stayed unmatched. This CDR3 is built from 16 residues. Germline CDR1 is MGHRA and CDR2 is YSYEKL. Written as DNA, the CDR3 is TGCGCCAGCAGCCCGAAAGGACTAGCGGGAGGTGAGACCCAGTACTTC. Its protein product is CASSPKGLAGGETQYF.

This clonotype was recorded a few times. The genes are TRBV29-1 and TRBJ2-7; possible D gene TRBD2, 7 bases. Trimming took off 6 bases at V and 3 bases at J, with 12 bases between the two ends. The CDR3 has 12 amino acids. Germline CDR1 reads SQVTM; CDR2 reads ANQGSEA. The CDR3 loop reads CSVGGGGYEQYF. The DNA for the CDR3 is TGCAGCGTCGGAGGGGGGGGCTACGAGCAGTACTTC.

The chain combines TRBV2 with TRBJ1-2; D perhaps matches TRBD1 (5 bases). Germline V lookup: CDR1 SNHLY, CDR2 FYNNEI. The ends were cut back, 10 bases at V and 4 bases at J, with 16 bases in the middle. The CDR3 spans 13 residues. The CDR3 sequence is CANSFREGYGYTF. The DNA of the CDR3 is TGTGCCAACTCTTTCAGGGAGGGCTATGGCTACACCTTC.

The V call is TRBV2, the J call TRBJ2-5; 7 nucleotides line up with TRBD1. This CDR3 has 13 amino acids. V lost 10 bases, J lost 5 bases, and 10 bases stayed unmatched. Germline V lookup: CDR1 SNHLY, CDR2 FYNNEI. The CDR3 coding sequence is TGTGCCACTAAGACAGGGATCTCGGAGACCCAGTACTTC. This translates into CATKTGISETQYF.

Written as DNA, the CDR3 is TGTGCCAGCAGTCCAACTCGGGGCGGGCCAACTTGGTACGAGCAGTACTTC. Translating it yields CASSPTRGGPTWYEQYF. The gene calls are TRBV27 and TRBJ2-5; D tentatively fits TRBD1 or TRBD2 (5 bases each). The end of the DNA aligns better with TRBJ2-7, so the J call may be wrong. Germline V gives CDR1 MNHEY, CDR2 SMNVEV (reference sequence). The CDR3 runs 17 residues.

This clonotype has a handful of counts. V and J are TRBV10-3 and TRBJ2-2, with TRBD2 identical over 9 bases. The V gene's germline CDR1 is ENHRY and CDR2 SYGVKD. This CDR3 region has 16 residues. With V trimmed by 4 bases and J by 7 bases, 10 bases remained unmatched. CDR3 bases: TGTGCCATCAGTGGCATAATAGCGGGAGCCATCGGGGAGCTGTTTTTT. As protein: CAISGIIAGAIGELFF.

V usage is TRBV20-1 and J usage is TRBJ2-7, with no clear D. The CDR3 runs to 11 residues. Germline CDR1 is DFQATT and CDR2 is SNEGSKA (reference sequence). CDR3 nucleotides: TGCAGGGTTCCGTCGGACTACGAGCAGTACTTC. Residues: CRVPSDYEQYF.

This clonotype has only a few counts. The chain recombines TRBV7-9 with TRBJ2-5; 9 nucleotides line up with TRBD2. The length of the CDR3 is 19 residues. Germline V CDR1 and CDR2: SEHNR, FQNEAQ (reference sequence). The V segment lost 3 bases and the J segment 6 bases; nucleotides outside the gene matches: 20. The CDR3 here is CASSFGLANRGSVGKTQYF. The DNA for the CDR3 is TGTGCCAGCAGCTTTGGACTAGCGAACCGGGGGTCGGTGGGAAAGACCCAGTACTTC.

The chain carries TRBV29-1 and TRBJ1-2; maybe TRBD1 (6 bases). CDR3 length equals 14 residues. The germline V gene encodes CDR1 SQVTM and CDR2 ANQGSEA. Trimming took off 7 bases at V and 5 bases at J, with 20 bases between the two ends. CDR3 in amino acids: CSGGVGAGRYGYTF. The CDR3, as DNA: TGCAGCGGCGGTGTGGGGGCGGGACGTTATGGCTACACCTTC.

The rearrangement links TRBV28 to TRBJ2-2; 9 positions agree with TRBD2. V lost 8 bases to trimming and J lost 2 bases; unmatched junction nucleotides: 9. CDR3 size: 16 residues. Germline V gene data show CDR1 as MDHEN and CDR2 as SYDVKM. DNA of the CDR3: TGTGCCAGCGAGGGTAGCGGGAGTCTCAACACCGGGGAGCTGTTTTTT. Its protein product is CASEGSGSLNTGELFF.

The rearrangement joins TRBV7-9 to TRBJ2-3; the D is unclear. The germline CDR1 and CDR2 sequences are SEHNR and FQNEAQ (reference sequence). The V gene lost 5 bases and the J gene lost 5 bases, with 11 bases spanning the gap. The CDR3 covers 13 residues. CDR3 region: CASSEFLGDTQYF. CDR3 DNA: TGTGCCAGCAGCGAGTTCCTAGGAGATACGCAGTATTTT.

This clonotype came up a few times. The rearrangement links TRBV7-9 to TRBJ2-5; 7 nucleotides agree with TRBD1. The CDR3 spans 19 residues. Germline CDR1 SEHNR, CDR2 FQNEAQ (reference sequence). V was clipped by 5 bases and J by 7 bases; unmatched bases: 25. The DNA of the CDR3 is TGTGCCAGCAGCCCCATACAGGGGAGAGAAAGCACCACCCATCGGACCCAGTACTTC. This gives the protein CASSPIQGRESTTHRTQYF.

The chain employs TRBV4-3 and TRBJ2-1; 7 bases fit TRBD1. V lost 2 bases, J lost 4 bases, and 5 bases stayed unmatched. Per germline, CDR1 LGHNA and CDR2 YSLEER. CDR3 length: 15 residues. The CDR3 sequence: CASSQRWTGYNEQFF. CDR3 bases: TGCGCCAGCAGCCAACGGTGGACAGGTTACAATGAGCAGTTCTTC.

This chain uses TRBV4-1 with TRBJ2-5; D is possibly TRBD2 (5 bases). V dropped 4 bases and J dropped 11 bases, with 32 bases sitting between them. Per the germline V gene, CDR1 is MGHRA and CDR2 is YSYEKL. The CDR3 contains 18 residues. CDR3 nucleotide sequence: TGCGCCAGCAGCCTACTCGGTAATCTCGGGGTTCAGCACAATGAGCAGTACTTC. Translation: CASSLLGNLGVQHNEQYF.

This chain links TRBV28 with TRBJ2-7, with D unresolved. The last part of the DNA fits TRBJ2-5 better; the J call may be wrong. This CDR3 spans 14 amino acids. The germline V gene has CDR1 MDHEN and CDR2 SYDVKM. The DNA of the CDR3 is TGTGCCAGCACCAATCCCTCCTATCAAGAGACCCAGTACTTC. Its translation is CASTNPSYQETQYF.

This clonotype was observed a handful of times. V is TRBV20-1 and J is TRBJ2-1, with 10 bases identical to TRBD2. This CDR3 has 19 residues. J was trimmed by 4 bases and V by 8 bases; bases with no gene match: 23. Germline V gene lookup returns CDR1 DFQATT and CDR2 SNEGSKA (reference sequence). CDR3 sequence: CSTHRLAGLRLSRYNEQFF. The CDR3 bases are TGCAGTACTCATCGACTAGCGGGTCTTCGCCTCTCGAGGTACAATGAGCAGTTCTTC.

CDR3 sequence reads: CASGTETTTQYF. Here the CDR3 DNA reads TGCGCCAGCGGGACAGAAACCACGACGCAGTATTTT. This chain uses TRBV10-1 with TRBJ2-3; 7 bases line up with TRBD1. Trimming at V came to 8 bases and at J to 9 bases, leaving 8 bases not matched to a gene. Per germline, CDR1 WNHNN and CDR2 SYGVQD (reference sequence). The CDR3 runs 12 residues.

The chain recombines TRBV20-1 with TRBJ2-3; 8 bases agree with TRBD2. This CDR3 has 16 amino acids. Germline V lookup: CDR1 DFQATT, CDR2 SNEGSKA (reference sequence). J gave up 6 bases and V 0 bases, and 11 bases lay outside the gene matches. CDR3 protein: CSARDGTSGSGDTQYF. As DNA, the CDR3 is TGCAGTGCTAGAGATGGCACCAGCGGGAGTGGTGATACGCAGTATTTT.

V is TRBV12-3 or TRBV12-4 and J is TRBJ2-7, with 7 bases that match TRBD2. There are 15 residues in the CDR3. V dropped 2 bases and J dropped 5; count of bases not matched to a gene: 9. This CDR3 is CASSLTWGTKHEQYF. Written as DNA, the CDR3 is TGTGCCAGCAGTTTAACCTGGGGGACTAAACACGAGCAGTACTTC.

The chain links TRBV20-1 to TRBJ1-2; a possible D gene is TRBD1 (5 bases). Germline CDR1 is DFQATT and CDR2 is SNEGSKA (reference sequence). The CDR3 runs to 15 residues. Trimming left V 0 bases short and J 4 bases short, with 15 bases between. The CDR3 nucleotides read TGCAGTGCTAGAGATTCCGACCTCAGGGTCTATGGCTACACCTTC. This translates into CSARDSDLRVYGYTF.

The V gene is TRBV4-2, the J gene TRBJ1-2, with D perhaps matching TRBD1 (6 bases). The CDR3 is made up of 17 amino acids. V shed 0 bases and J shed 4 bases, with 18 bases lying between them. Germline V gene lookup returns CDR1 LGHNA and CDR2 YNFKEQ. Here the CDR3 DNA reads TGTGCCAGCAGCCAAGACCCGCGCCCGGGACAACTCTATGGCTACACCTTC. It translates to CASSQDPRPGQLYGYTF.

The chain employs TRBV4-1 and TRBJ1-5; D is unresolved. The germline V and J ends were trimmed by 0 bases and 5 bases, with 11 bases remaining between them. Per the germline V gene, CDR1 is MGHRA and CDR2 is YSYEKL. This CDR3 has 15 residues. The CDR3 DNA reads TGCGCCAGCAGCCAAGATCAATACGGTGATCAGCCCCAGCATTTT. Translation gives CASSQDQYGDQPQHF.

The chain is built from TRBV7-2 and TRBJ2-7; D is uncertain. V lost 7 bases and J 1 base, leaving 14 bases between the germline ends. CDR1 is SGHTA and CDR2 is FQGNSA in the germline V gene. The CDR3 extends over 14 amino acids. The DNA of the CDR3 is TGTGCCAGCACCGGCGCGATCGGTTCCTACGAGCAGTACTTC. This codes for CASTGAIGSYEQYF.

The V call is TRBV12-3 or TRBV12-4, the J call TRBJ2-5; 7 bases are a match to TRBD1. The CDR3 sequence is 15 residues long. The V gene end was trimmed by 4 bases and the J gene end by 0 bases; junction bases not matched to a gene: 5. This CDR3 reads CASSSDRAYQETQYF. DNA of the CDR3: TGTGCCAGCAGTTCAGACAGGGCGTACCAAGAGACCCAGTACTTC.

CDR3 in amino acids: CASSLARGGSLFF. CDR3 nucleotide sequence: TGTGCCAGCAGCTTAGCGCGGGGCGGGAGTTTGTTCTTC. The gene calls are TRBV7-9 and TRBJ2-1; 7 nucleotides align to TRBD2. Trimming at V came to 0 bases and at J to 15 bases, leaving 8 bases not matched to a gene. The CDR3 covers 13 residues. From germline, CDR1 is SEHNR and CDR2 FQNEAQ (reference sequence).

V is TRBV28 and J is TRBJ1-2; 10 bases line up with TRBD1. Germline V gene lookup returns CDR1 MDHEN and CDR2 SYDVKM. The V and J ends lost 5 bases and 4 bases, in that order; junction bases with no gene match: 10. The CDR3 runs to 16 residues. CDR3 DNA: TGTGCCAGCAGTCCCTATCGGACAGGGGGGACCTATGGCTACACCTTC. Its translation is CASSPYRTGGTYGYTF.

The chain has TRBV12-3 or TRBV12-4 and TRBJ2-1, with 10 bases identical to TRBD2. Unmatched junction bases numbered 6, after V lost 5 bases and J lost 2 bases. This CDR3 contains 16 residues. The CDR3 DNA sequence: TGTGCCAGCAGTCTATCAGGACTAGCGGCCTACAATGAGCAGTTCTTC. Amino acids: CASSLSGLAAYNEQFF.

This clonotype was seen many times. J is TRBJ2-3 and V is TRBV28, with D possibly being TRBD2 (6 bases). Germline CDR1 MDHEN, CDR2 SYDVKM. V shed 4 bases and J shed 0 bases, with 20 bases lying between them. The CDR3 extends over 18 amino acids. CDR3 sequence (DNA): TGTGCCAGCAGTTCGATCCGTTGGAGGGCAAGGAGCACAGATACGCAGTATTTT. Its translation: CASSSIRWRARSTDTQYF.